This T cell receptor beta chain comes out of a study of shared clonotypes between healthy human individuals. CD8 cells regarded as naive lacked CD45RO, were positively chosen for CCR7, and omitted terminally differentiated effector memory CD45RA+ cells. As to this clone: Its antigen is currently unknown.

Study-wide results and caveats: A few donors had around 5.2% of their naive CD4 clonotypes in common. Rarefaction gave evidence that sorted-subset sequencing remained incomplete despite large depth.

Here immunoSEQ multiplex PCR was the method, and the copy in TCRdb shows in-frame clones only, minus some. The table includes approximately 1.9 million clones, over 85% detected once. The sample comprised naive CD8+ T cells from PBMCs. This clonotype was sampled from a man between 18 and 35 years old in good health. Some clones in this sample may be carry-over from other donors' samples.

The CDR3: CASSSRTSWDGREQYF. The CDR3, as DNA: TGTGCCAGCAGCTCTCGAACGAGTTGGGACGGTCGGGAGCAGTACTTC. V usage is TRBV7-9 and J usage is TRBJ2-7, with D perhaps matching TRBD1 or TRBD2 (5 bases each). The germline CDR1 and CDR2 sequences are SEHNR and FQNEAQ (reference sequence). The CDR3 extends over 16 amino acids. The V end was cut by 4 bases, the J end by 7 bases, with 23 bases between.